One T cell receptor beta chain is described in this entry. What it binds is unknown. This specimen comes from a study of cytomegalovirus exposure and HLA in healthy donors. Notes on the study in general: The majority of TCR sequences were rare, yet some public TCRs appeared in many donors. CMV serostatus was the sole immune exposure data available. A later analysis reported that several of the most significant clusters appeared to be linked to common viral pathogens, among them Epstein-Barr virus.

The CDR3 contains 13 residues. The germline CDR1 and CDR2 sequences are SGHDN and FVKESK. V gave up 2 bases and J gave up 4 bases, with 8 bases separating them. The PCR made use of 60 Vbeta and 13 Jbeta primers. Libraries were prepared by immunoSEQ multiplex PCR; TCRdb keeps only in-frame clonotypes and omits some of them. The sample has approximately 100,000 clones, 65% to 80% seen once. This rearrangement joins TRBV14 to TRBJ1-2; D might be TRBD1 (5 bases). Sequenced material: PBMCs. The receptor's source is a male donor in good health and CMV-seropositive. The DNA for the CDR3 is TGTGCCAGCAGCCAAATCCAGGGCTATGGCTACACCTTC. Amino acid sequence: CASSQIQGYGYTF.